A selection of T cell receptor beta chains follows, all from one sample in a study of T and B cells in COVID-19 patients. TCRdb reanalysed the multiplex PCR reads using MiXCR and keeps one entry per CDR3 protein. The sample consists of thousands of distinct CDR3 sequences, around 31% of them appearing once. Sequenced input: blood. The receptor source for this set is a human donor with active COVID-19. CDR3s include the opening cysteine and the closing phenylalanine or tryptophan. The order of the fields is V gene, CDR3 length, D gene, J gene, CDR3 DNA, CDR3 protein. The D gene is left open where the match is weak.

>TRBV5-1|15|-|TRBJ2-1
TGCGCCAGCAGCTTGTGGGGGACGGCCTACAATGAGCAGTTCTTC
CASSLWGTAYNEQFF
>TRBV5-1|15|-|TRBJ1-3
TGCGCCAGCAGGGTTACCTTTCTCTCTGGAAACACCATATATTTT
CASRVTFLSGNTIYF